The 23 T cell receptor beta chains below were found in one sample sequenced in a study of blood T cell repertoires in COVID-19 (dated by TCRdb to about 2020). The library was obtained by the immunoSEQ multiplex PCR assay. TCRdb took this table from immuneACCESS and kept in-frame rearrangements with V and J called. Such tables lack part of the clones; where checked against another copy, unresolved V genes explain under half of the gap, and the rest is unexplained. In this sample the table shows roughly 200,000 clones, about 75% of which occur a single time. The top ten hold roughly 8.8% of the sample. Sequences were obtained from peripheral blood. The receptors come from a woman in her 50s with active or convalescent COVID-19.

The gene calls are TRBV19 and TRBJ1-2; D remains ambiguous. Germline CDR1 reads LNHDA; CDR2 reads SQIVND (reference sequence). The V and J ends lost 5 bases and 10 bases respectively, with 20 bases between them. This CDR3 has 14 amino acids. CDR3: CASSAPLRRRFYTF. The CDR3 nucleotides read TGTGCCAGTAGTGCCCCGTTAAGGCGGAGGTTCTACACCTTC.

The chain employs TRBV11-2 and TRBJ1-1, with TRBD1 matching 7 bases. CDR1 is SGHAT, CDR2 FQNNGV, per germline. This CDR3 has 16 residues. Trimming at V came to 2 bases and at J to 3 bases, leaving 9 bases not matched to a gene. The CDR3 sequence is CASSLRVEGAYTEAFF. The DNA for the CDR3 is TGTGCCAGCAGCTTAAGGGTGGAGGGGGCCTACACTGAAGCTTTCTTT.

The chain links TRBV28 to TRBJ2-7; D not resolved. The V gene lost 9 bases and the J gene lost 6 bases, with 12 bases spanning the gap. CDR1 MDHEN and CDR2 SYDVKM come from the germline V gene. The length of the CDR3 is 11 residues. Here the CDR3 DNA reads TGTGCCAGTTCTAGTTCGCGCGAGCAGTACTTC. Residues: CASSSSREQYF.

The chain has TRBV20-1 and TRBJ1-2; D is perhaps TRBD1 (5 bases). Germline V gene sequence: CDR1 DFQATT, CDR2 SNEGSKA (reference sequence). This CDR3 spans 13 amino acids. V was trimmed by 3 bases and J by 4 bases, leaving 12 bases between them. The CDR3 DNA follows: TGCAGTGCTAGTCCCCAGGGCGGCTATGGCTACACCTTC. As protein: CSASPQGGYGYTF.

The chain employs TRBV27 and TRBJ2-1; 12 bases map to TRBD2. Germline V gene lookup returns CDR1 MNHEY and CDR2 SMNVEV (reference sequence). This CDR3 comprises 16 residues. V lost 4 bases and J lost 6; bases outside the gene matches: 7. CDR3 in DNA: TGTGCCAGCAGTTCCAGACTAGCGGGAGCCCTCAATGAGCAGTTCTTC. Protein: CASSSRLAGALNEQFF.

The J gene is TRBJ2-1, the V gene TRBV7-3; TRBD2 matches at 7 bases. This CDR3 spans 13 amino acids. V lost 8 bases to trimming and J lost 1 base; unmatched junction nucleotides: 2. Germline CDR1 is SGHTA and CDR2 is FQGTGA. The CDR3 sequence: CASARGSYNEQFF. The DNA for the CDR3 is TGTGCCAGCGCGCGGGGGTCCTACAATGAGCAGTTCTTC.

This chain connects TRBV29-1 to TRBJ1-3, with D perhaps TRBD1 (6 bases). V was pared by 4 bases and J by 4 bases, with 11 bases between. Germline lookup yields CDR1 SQVTM and CDR2 ANQGSEA. The CDR3 runs 13 residues. The CDR3 nucleotides read TGCAGCGTTGGAGGGGGAGACGGAAACACCATATATTTT. Its protein is CSVGGGDGNTIYF.

The chain employs TRBV28 and TRBJ1-2; 7 nucleotides align to TRBD1. This CDR3 has 16 amino acids. The ends lost 7 bases at V and 1 base at J; junction bases unmatched: 12. Per the germline V gene, CDR1 is MDHEN and CDR2 is SYDVKM. This CDR3 reads CASNQEGADLNYGYTF. CDR3 coding DNA: TGTGCCAGCAATCAGGAGGGGGCGGATCTTAACTATGGCTACACCTTC.

The table lists this clone with a few counts. The J gene is TRBJ2-2, the V gene TRBV11-2; 7 bases agree with TRBD1. Germline assignment: CDR1 SGHAT and CDR2 FQNNGV. The CDR3 sequence is 14 residues long. The V segment lost 2 bases and the J segment 6 bases; nucleotides outside the gene matches: 3. The CDR3 sequence: CASSLLQGAGELFF. DNA of the CDR3: TGTGCCAGCAGCTTACTCCAGGGGGCCGGGGAGCTGTTTTTT.

V is TRBV28 and J is TRBJ1-2; D is undetermined. Germline V gene data show CDR1 as MDHEN and CDR2 as SYDVKM. Trimming pared 9 bases from V and 2 bases from J, leaving 10 bases between. This CDR3 has 12 residues. The CDR3 DNA reads TGTGCCAGTACGGCAGGAAACTATGGCTACACCTTC. It yields the protein CASTAGNYGYTF.

V and J are TRBV6-2 or TRBV6-3 and TRBJ1-5; 11 nucleotides line up with TRBD1. The V gene's germline CDR1 is MNHEY and CDR2 SVGEGT. Trimming at V came to 6 bases and at J to 6 bases, leaving 7 bases not matched to a gene. The CDR3 runs 15 residues. CDR3 in DNA: TGTGCCAGCAGCGATCCGGGACAGGGGGGTCAGCCCCAGCATTTT. Encoded protein: CASSDPGQGGQPQHF.

V is TRBV29-1 and J is TRBJ2-7, with 10 bases matching TRBD1. The CDR3 is 13 residues long. Germline CDR1 and CDR2: SQVTM and ANQGSEA. V gave up 7 bases and J gave up 2 bases; unmatched junction bases: 5. CDR3: CSATGTGAYEQYF. CDR3 DNA sequence: TGCAGCGCTACCGGGACAGGGGCCTACGAGCAGTACTTC.

This CDR3 reads CASSQGTGIYEQYF. The CDR3 nucleotides are TGTGCCAGCAGCCAAGGGACAGGGATCTACGAGCAGTACTTC. This sequence joins TRBV14 and TRBJ2-7, with 8 nucleotides matching TRBD1. V shed 1 base, J shed 3 bases, and the junction held 2 bases outside the gene matches. CDR1 and CDR2 (germline): SGHDN, FVKESK. The CDR3 runs 14 residues.

The genes are TRBV7-2 and TRBJ2-2; TRBD2 might be the D (7 bases). CDR1 and CDR2 from the germline V gene are SGHTA and FQGNSA. Trimming took 4 bases from V and 5 from J, leaving 20 bases between them. This CDR3 region has 17 residues. CDR3 coding DNA: TGTGCCAGCAGCTCCCCCATCGGGGGGCGCGGAACCGGGGAGCTGTTTTTT. Encoded protein: CASSSPIGGRGTGELFF.

The chain is built from TRBV3-1 (or the pseudogene TRBV3-2) and TRBJ1-6, with a possible D match to TRBD1 (5 bases). There are 16 residues in the CDR3. Germline V gene data show CDR1 as LGHDT and CDR2 as YNNKEL (reference sequence). V gave up 1 base and J gave up 5 bases, with 12 bases separating them. CDR3 sequence reads: CASSQVWRGDNSPLHF. CDR3 DNA: TGTGCCAGCAGCCAAGTTTGGCGGGGGGATAATTCACCCCTCCACTTT.

This clone was counted a few times. J is TRBJ2-7 and V is TRBV3-1 (or the pseudogene TRBV3-2); TRBD2 might be the D (6 bases). The CDR3 consists of 14 residues. Germline values: CDR1 LGHDT, CDR2 YNNKEL (reference sequence). V was clipped by 3 bases and J by 7 bases, with 16 bases between them. The CDR3 bases are TGTGCCAGCAGCCAGACTAGTGGGGGTGAGGAGCAGTACTTC. Amino acids: CASSQTSGGEEQYF.

The gene calls are TRBV29-1 and TRBJ2-1; tentative D call: TRBD1 (6 bases). The germline V gene has CDR1 SQVTM and CDR2 ANQGSEA. The CDR3 totals 12 residues. V lost 8 bases to trimming and J lost 7 bases, with 15 bases between them. DNA for the CDR3: TGCAGCCACAACAGGGACGTTAATGAGCAGTTCTTC. Amino acids: CSHNRDVNEQFF.

The chain combines TRBV4-3 with TRBJ2-2, with D tentatively TRBD2 (6 bases). CDR1 and CDR2 from the germline V gene are LGHNA and YSLEER. Trimming stripped 0 bases from V and 5 bases from J, with 13 bases between. This CDR3 comprises 16 residues. CDR3 sequence: CASSQDRRRETGELFF. For the CDR3, the DNA is TGCGCCAGCAGCCAAGATCGTAGGAGGGAAACCGGGGAGCTGTTTTTT.

V gene TRBV27 combines with J gene TRBJ2-7, with 8 bases fitting TRBD2. Unmatched junction bases numbered 6, after V lost 2 bases and J lost 3 bases. CDR1 and CDR2 from the germline V gene are MNHEY and SMNVEV (reference sequence). This CDR3 contains 15 residues. For the CDR3, the DNA is TGTGCCAGCAGTTTAACGGCTAGCGGGCACTACGAGCAGTACTTC. It encodes CASSLTASGHYEQYF.

The chain has TRBV12-5 and TRBJ2-7; 8 nucleotides line up with TRBD1. Germline CDR1 and CDR2: LGHNT and FRNRAP. The length of the CDR3 is 15 residues. Unmatched junction bases numbered 7, after V lost 2 bases and J lost 4 bases. DNA of the CDR3: TGTGCTAGTGGTTTGCTAAGGACAGGGCCTTACGAGCAGTACTTC. Protein: CASGLLRTGPYEQYF.

This rearrangement joins TRBV7-3 to TRBJ2-1; 9 nucleotides align to TRBD2. With V trimmed by 2 bases and J by 5 bases, 7 bases remained unmatched. CDR1 and CDR2 from the germline V gene are SGHTA and FQGTGA. This CDR3 region has 16 residues. The CDR3 spells CASSLASGAGHNEQFF. CDR3 DNA sequence: TGTGCCAGCAGCTTAGCTAGCGGGGCCGGCCACAATGAGCAGTTCTTC.

The chain is built from TRBV29-1 and TRBJ2-3; a possible D gene is TRBD2 (6 bases). The germline gives CDR1 SQVTM, CDR2 ANQGSEA. V was cut by 6 bases and J by 8 bases, with 21 bases left in between. This CDR3 is 14 amino acids long. The CDR3 DNA sequence: TGCAGCGTGCGACTAGGCCCGGACCGAACTACGCAGTATTTT. Protein product: CSVRLGPDRTTQYF.

This clone has just one count. The CDR3 is CASSTTGQLGNTIYF. In nucleotides, the CDR3 is TGTGCCAGCAGCACCACGGGACAGCTTGGAAACACCATATATTTT. The J gene is TRBJ1-3, the V gene TRBV5-5, with 7 bases fitting TRBD1. This CDR3 contains 15 residues. The germline gives CDR1 SGHKS, CDR2 YYEKEE (reference sequence). V was pared by 4 bases and J by 3 bases, with 7 bases of the junction left unmatched. Based on the CDR3 plus reference TRBV5-5 and TRBJ1-3, the full variable domain is DAGVTQSPTHLIKTRGQQVTLRCSPISGHKSVSWYQQVLGQGPQFIFQYYEKEERGRGNFPDRFSARQFPNYSSELNVNALLLGDSALYLCASSTTGQLGNTIYFGEGSWLTVV.